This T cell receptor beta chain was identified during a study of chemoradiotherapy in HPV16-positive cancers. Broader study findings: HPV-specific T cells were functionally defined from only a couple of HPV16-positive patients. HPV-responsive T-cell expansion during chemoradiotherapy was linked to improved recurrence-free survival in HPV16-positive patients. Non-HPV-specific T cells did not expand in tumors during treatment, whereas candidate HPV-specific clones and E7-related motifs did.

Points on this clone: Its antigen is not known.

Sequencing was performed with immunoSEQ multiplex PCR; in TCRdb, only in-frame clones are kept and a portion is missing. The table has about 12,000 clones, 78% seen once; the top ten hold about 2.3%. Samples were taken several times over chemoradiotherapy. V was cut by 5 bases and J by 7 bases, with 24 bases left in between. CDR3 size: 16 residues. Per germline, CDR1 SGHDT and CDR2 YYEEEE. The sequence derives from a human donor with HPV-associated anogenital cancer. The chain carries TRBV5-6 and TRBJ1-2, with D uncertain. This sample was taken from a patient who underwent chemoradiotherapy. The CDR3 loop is CASRRWVLDGSGGYTF. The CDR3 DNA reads TGTGCCAGCAGGCGCTGGGTGTTGGACGGCTCTGGTGGCTACACCTTC.